The next 3 T cell receptor beta chains were all read from a single sample in a study of identical twins. TCRdb ran MiXCR on the 5' RACE reads and lists one entry per CDR3 protein. The sample includes more than 1.5 million distinct CDR3 sequences, about 30% of them seen just once. Sequenced: cord blood. The receptor source for this set is a newborn girl in good health.

This clonotype was seen just once. An end of the junction does not agree with germline; a read error may underlie this. The chain links TRBV24-1 to TRBJ2-3; TRBD1 might be the D (5 bases). Germline V gene lookup returns CDR1 KGHDR and CDR2 SFDVKD. This CDR3 region has 15 residues. In DNA form, the CDR3 reads TGTGCCACCAGTGATTCACAGGTTCGCACAGATACGCGGTATTTT. This encodes CATSDSQVRTDTRYF.

A few counts support this clonotype. The V and J genes are TRBV20-1 and TRBJ1-6, with D possibly matching TRBD1 (5 bases). The CDR3 spans 18 residues. V was clipped by 3 bases and J by 5 bases, with 23 bases between them. Germline CDR1 is DFQATT and CDR2 is SNEGSKA (reference sequence). The CDR3 DNA sequence: TGCAGTGCTAGTTTCTGGCGGCAGAAAAGGGGCCATAATTCACCCCTCCACTTT. Its translation is CSASFWRQKRGHNSPLHF.

This clonotype occurred a few times. The chain joins TRBV20-1 to TRBJ2-7; TRBD1 matches 7 bases. The V gene end was trimmed by 1 base and the J gene end by 2 bases; junction bases not matched to a gene: 8. Germline CDR1 DFQATT, CDR2 SNEGSKA (reference sequence). The length of the CDR3 is 15 residues. The chain's CDR3 is CSARGRDSPPYEQYF. For the CDR3, the DNA is TGCAGTGCTAGAGGCCGGGACAGCCCCCCCTACGAGCAGTACTTC.